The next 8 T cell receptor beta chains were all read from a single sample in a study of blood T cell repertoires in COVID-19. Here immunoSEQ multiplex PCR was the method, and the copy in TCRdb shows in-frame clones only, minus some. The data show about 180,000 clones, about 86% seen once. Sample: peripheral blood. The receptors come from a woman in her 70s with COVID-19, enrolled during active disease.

The CDR3, as DNA: TGTGCCAGCAGTAACAGGGGACGCACAGATACGCAGTATTTT. Its translation: CASSNRGRTDTQYF. V and J are TRBV2 and TRBJ2-3; 7 bases fit TRBD1. CDR1 and CDR2 from the germline V gene are SNHLY and FYNNEI. J was trimmed by 1 base and V by 5 bases; bases with no gene match: 3. The CDR3 runs 14 residues.

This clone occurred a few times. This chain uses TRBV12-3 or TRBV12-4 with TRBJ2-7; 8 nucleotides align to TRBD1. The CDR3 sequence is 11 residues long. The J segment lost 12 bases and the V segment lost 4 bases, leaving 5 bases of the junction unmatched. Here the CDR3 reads CASSSGQAPYF. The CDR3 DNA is TGTGCCAGCAGTTCGGGACAGGCCCCGTACTTC.

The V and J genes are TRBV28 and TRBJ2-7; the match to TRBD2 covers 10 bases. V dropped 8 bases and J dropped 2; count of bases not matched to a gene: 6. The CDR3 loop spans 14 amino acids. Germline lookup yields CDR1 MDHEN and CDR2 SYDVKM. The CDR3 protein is CASLTSGQPYEQYF. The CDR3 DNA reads TGTGCCAGCCTGACTAGCGGGCAACCCTACGAGCAGTACTTC. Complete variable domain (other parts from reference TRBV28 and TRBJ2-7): DVKVTQSSRYLVKRTGEKVFLECVQDMDHENMFWYRQDPGLGLRLIYFSYDVKMKEKGDIPEGYSVSREKKERFSLILESASTNQTSMYLCASLTSGQPYEQYFGPGTRLTVT.

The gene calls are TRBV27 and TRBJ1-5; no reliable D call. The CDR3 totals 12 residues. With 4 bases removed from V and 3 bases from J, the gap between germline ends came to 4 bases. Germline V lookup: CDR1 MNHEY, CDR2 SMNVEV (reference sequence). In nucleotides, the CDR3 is TGTGCCAGCAGTTCGTACAATCAGCCCCAGCATTTT. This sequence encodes CASSSYNQPQHF.

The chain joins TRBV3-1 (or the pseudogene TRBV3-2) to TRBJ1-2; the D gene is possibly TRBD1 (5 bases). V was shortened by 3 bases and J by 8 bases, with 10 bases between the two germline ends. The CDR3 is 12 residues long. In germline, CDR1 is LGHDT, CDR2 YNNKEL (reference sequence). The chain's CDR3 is CASSHKGLGYTF. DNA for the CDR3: TGTGCCAGCAGCCACAAGGGGTTGGGCTACACCTTC.

The DNA for the CDR3 is TGTGCCAGCGGAGGGGTTGGCTACACCTTC. Its translation: CASGGVGYTF. This rearrangement joins TRBV5-4 to TRBJ1-2; D perhaps matches TRBD1 (5 bases). Trimming removed 7 bases from V and 7 bases from J, with 8 bases in between. The CDR3 has 10 amino acids. CDR1 and CDR2 from the germline V gene are SGHNT and YYREEE (reference sequence).

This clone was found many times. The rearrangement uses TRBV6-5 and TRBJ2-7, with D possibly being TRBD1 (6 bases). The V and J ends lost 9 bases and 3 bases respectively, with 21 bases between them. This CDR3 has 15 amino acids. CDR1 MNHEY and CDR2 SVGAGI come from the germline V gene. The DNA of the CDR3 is TGTGCCAGTCAATCAGGGGCAGGAGGACTCTACGAGCAGTACTTC. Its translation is CASQSGAGGLYEQYF.

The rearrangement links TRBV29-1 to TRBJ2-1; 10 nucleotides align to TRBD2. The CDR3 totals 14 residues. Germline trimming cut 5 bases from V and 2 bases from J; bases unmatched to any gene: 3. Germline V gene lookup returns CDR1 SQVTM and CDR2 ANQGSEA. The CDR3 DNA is TGCAGCGTTAAAGCGGGAGGGACCTACAATGAGCAGTTCTTC. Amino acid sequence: CSVKAGGTYNEQFF.